Listed below are T cell receptor beta chains from one sample, sequenced in a study of T cell clones after liver transplantation. Using immunoSEQ multiplex PCR, the repertoire was profiled, and TCRdb retains in-frame clones only, with some absent. The table has roughly 80,000 clones, roughly 80% seen once. The sequencing used CD4+ T cells from blood, collected approximately 3.5 years after liver transplant. The receptors shown here come from a human patient who received a liver transplant. T cells may partly derive from the graft donor. Each CDR3 is given with its conserved first and last residue. Each record gives: V gene, D gene, J gene, clone size, CDR3 DNA, CDR3 protein. A D gene is named only where the DNA matches it firmly. Not every row has a clone size; where given, it reads once, few, many or a size class.

TRBV6-8	NA	TRBJ2-7	NA	TGTGCCAGCAGTTACTCGCCGTGGGAGGACTCCTACGAGCAGTACTTC	CASSYSPWEDSYEQYF
TRBV30	TRBD2	TRBJ2-4	NA	TGTGCCTGGAGTGTAGCGGGGAGCCGAAACATTCAGTACTTC	CAWSVAGSRNIQYF
TRBV5-1	NA	TRBJ2-1	NA	TGCGCCAGCAGCTTGGGAGGTTCATGGGATGAGCAGTTCTTC	CASSLGGSWDEQFF
TRBV7-9	NA	TRBJ1-5	NA	TGTGCCAGCGGACGGGACAATCAGCCCCAGCATTTT	CASGRDNQPQHF
TRBV5-5	NA	TRBJ2-3	once	TGTGCCAGCAGCTTGTTCGGGGCTTTCACAGATACGCAGTATTTT	CASSLFGAFTDTQYF
TRBV27	NA	TRBJ2-3	once	TGTGCCAGCAGTCCCAAAGGGGGGCTAGTGTTCCCAGATACGCAGTATTTT	CASSPKGGLVFPDTQYF
TRBV19	TRBD1	TRBJ2-2	NA	TGTGCCAGTAGTTGGACAGGGGCCGGCACCGGGGAGCTGTTTTTT	CASSWTGAGTGELFF
TRBV28	NA	TRBJ1-4	NA	TGTGCCAGCAGTTTAGGCCAGGGCCTACGTTTT	CASSLGQGLRF
TRBV5-1	TRBD1	TRBJ1-2	NA	TGCGCCAGCAACAGGGGCAACGAACCCTATGGCTACACCTTC	CASNRGNEPYGYTF
TRBV2	TRBD2	TRBJ2-7	NA	TGTGCCAGCAGTGAAAGGCGGGAGTACGAGCAGTACTTC	CASSERREYEQYF
TRBV18	NA	TRBJ1-1	NA	TGTGCCAGCTCACCGATAGGACTCCCTGAAGCTTTCTTT	CASSPIGLPEAFF
TRBV5-1	NA	TRBJ2-7	NA	TGCGCCAGCAGCTTGGCCGCGGGCAGTAGCTCCTACGAGCAGTACTTC	CASSLAAGSSSYEQYF
TRBV6-6	NA	TRBJ2-7	NA	TGTGCCAGCAGTTACTTGACAGGCAGCGAGCAGTACTTC	CASSYLTGSEQYF
TRBV2	TRBD2	TRBJ2-5	NA	TGTGCCAGCAGAAAGCCTACCGGGGGGCAAGAGACCCAGTACTTC	CASRKPTGGQETQYF
TRBV5-1	TRBD1	TRBJ2-1	once	TGCGCCAGCATGGACAGGAGCTCCTACAATGAGCAGTTCTTC	CASMDRSSYNEQFF
TRBV7-2	NA	TRBJ2-7	NA	TGTGCCAGCAGCTTTAGCCTCTCCTACGAGCAGTACTTC	CASSFSLSYEQYF
TRBV30	TRBD1	TRBJ2-1	NA	TGTGCCTGGAGCGTTCGACAGGGGCAGTCCGGGTGGGGGCAGTTCTTC	CAWSVRQGQSGWGQFF
TRBV28	NA	TRBJ1-1	NA	TGTGCCAGCAGTTTTCGACGAGGGGGTAACACTGAAGCTTTCTTT	CASSFRRGGNTEAFF
TRBV5-1	NA	TRBJ2-3	NA	TGCGCCAGCAGCAAAGGCTATATCGAGGCAGATACGCAGTATTTT	CASSKGYIEADTQYF
TRBV2	NA	TRBJ1-1	NA	TGTGCCAGCAGTGAGGCGGTGAACACTGAAGCTTTCTTT	CASSEAVNTEAFF
TRBV27	TRBD1	TRBJ1-2	NA	TGTGCCAGCAGGCGACTGGAGGGGGCGCTTGTCTACACCTTC	CASRRLEGALVYTF
TRBV19	NA	TRBJ2-1	NA	TGTGCCAGTAGTCTCAACCTCAGGACTCAGCAGTTCTTC	CASSLNLRTQQFF
TRBV7-2	TRBD1	TRBJ2-1	few	TGTGCCAGCAGCGCCGACAGGGGGCGCGGGAGTGAGCAGTTCTTC	CASSADRGRGSEQFF
TRBV27	NA	TRBJ2-3	NA	TGTGCCAGCAGGCCTGGGACGAGCACAGATACGCAGTATTTT	CASRPGTSTDTQYF
TRBV7-2	NA	TRBJ2-1	NA	TGTGCCAGCAGCTTATTGGGAGAGGCGGGTAGGAATGAGCAGTTCTTC	CASSLLGEAGRNEQFF
TRBV28	TRBD2	TRBJ2-7	NA	TGTGCCAGCAGTTCCCCTCGGACTAGCGGGAGGCCCGAGCAGTACTTC	CASSSPRTSGRPEQYF
TRBV11-2	TRBD1	TRBJ1-2	NA	TGTGCCAGCAGCCGCCTACGGGACAGCCCTAACTATGGCTACACCTTC	CASSRLRDSPNYGYTF
TRBV28	TRBD1	TRBJ2-7	NA	TGTGCCAGCAGTCCGGACAGGGTCTATATCGAGCAGTACTTC	CASSPDRVYIEQYF
TRBV28	NA	TRBJ2-1	few	TGTGTTACCTCGGAGGGTTACAATGAGCAGTTCTTC	CVTSEGYNEQFF
TRBV5-1	NA	TRBJ1-5	NA	TGCGCCAGCAGCTTTGGAGGGAGGGATCAGCCCCAGCATTTT	CASSFGGRDQPQHF
TRBV18	NA	TRBJ1-4	NA	TGTGCCAGCTCACCGATTAGTTGGGACTCTTTAGGAGCTAATGAAAAACTGTTTTTT	CASSPISWDSLGANEKLFF
TRBV20-1	NA	TRBJ1-2	NA	TGCAGTGCTGAAGTAGGCTATGGCTACACCTTC	CSAEVGYGYTF
TRBV19	TRBD2	TRBJ2-3	NA	TGTGCCAGTAGTCGGAGCGGGAGGTGGGATACGCAGTATTTT	CASSRSGRWDTQYF
TRBV18	NA	TRBJ1-1	NA	TGTGCCAGCTCACCGATGTTCATGGGACAGAACACTGAAGCTTTCTTT	CASSPMFMGQNTEAFF
TRBV30	NA	TRBJ2-4	NA	TGTGCCTGGAGTGTAAAGAACATTCAGTACTTC	CAWSVKNIQYF
TRBV7-9	NA	TRBJ2-4	NA	TGTGCCAGCAGCTTAGGGAGGCGGGACCAGTACTTC	CASSLGRRDQYF
TRBV28	TRBD2	TRBJ2-3	NA	TGTGCCAGCAGTTCGGGCGGGAGGGCCGGAGATACGCAGTATTTT	CASSSGGRAGDTQYF
TRBV11-1	TRBD1	TRBJ2-1	once	TGTGCCACCAGGGACAGGAGCTCCTACAATGAGCAGTTCTTC	CATRDRSSYNEQFF
TRBV5-4	NA	TRBJ2-3	NA	TGTGCCAGCAGTACGGTAGGGAGCACAGATACGCAGTATTTT	CASSTVGSTDTQYF
TRBV15	NA	TRBJ1-5	NA	TGTGCCACCAGCCCCCCGTCAGCGTACAATCAGCCCCAGCATTTT	CATSPPSAYNQPQHF
TRBV7-8	NA	TRBJ2-5	NA	TGTGCCAGCAGCTTTGTCTTACAAGAGACCCAGTACTTC	CASSFVLQETQYF
TRBV27	TRBD2	TRBJ2-7	NA	TGTGCCAGCAGCACCGCCCCACTAGCGGCCTACGAGCAGTACTTC	CASSTAPLAAYEQYF
TRBV5-1	NA	TRBJ2-1	NA	TGCGCCAGCAGCCCGCCCGGAGGCAGGGATTCCTACAATGAGCAGTTCTTC	CASSPPGGRDSYNEQFF
TRBV9	NA	TRBJ1-3	NA	TGTGCCAGCGAGAGAGGGGGTTTCTCTGGAAACACCATATATTTT	CASERGGFSGNTIYF
TRBV21-1	NA	TRBJ1-1	NA	TGTGCCAGCAGCAACCCATGGGGGGCCGACAGGGTACAGTGTGAAGCTTTCTTT	CASSNPWGADRVQCEAFF
TRBV18	NA	TRBJ1-4	NA	TGTGCCAGCTCTCACGGTGCAACTAATGAAAAACTGTTTTTT	CASSHGATNEKLFF
TRBV6-1	NA	TRBJ1-5	NA	TGTGCCAGCAGTGCGCATCAGCCCCAGCATTTT	CASSAHQPQHF
TRBV7-2	TRBD2	TRBJ2-5	NA	TGTGCCAGCAGCCTGAGGGGCGGGAGTGGTCTGTACTTC	CASSLRGGSGLYF
TRBV28	NA	TRBJ1-3	NA	TGTGCCAGCAGTTCGGGGGCTAAGGGAAACACCATATATTTT	CASSSGAKGNTIYF
TRBV23-1	NA	TRBJ2-2	few	TGCGCCAGCAGTCATTGGGTGTCCGGGGAGCTGTTTTTT	CASSHWVSGELFF